Presented here are 21 T cell receptor beta chains from one specimen sequenced in a study of shared clonotypes between healthy human individuals. TCRdb's copy holds only in-frame clones and misses some; the assay was immunoSEQ multiplex PCR. This table holds more than 2 million clones, roughly 94% found once. CD45RO negativity and positive selection for CCR7 defined naive CD8 cells, a population that excluded terminally differentiated effector memory CD45RA+ cells. Source material: naive CD8+ T cells sorted from blood. These receptors originate from a young man in good health.

This sequence joins TRBV9 and TRBJ1-6, with no clear D. This CDR3 region has 16 residues. The V gene's germline CDR1 is SGDLS and CDR2 YYNGEE. Trimming stripped 0 bases from V and 3 bases from J, with 10 bases between. CDR3 residues: CASSVGDQNYNSPLHF. CDR3 DNA sequence: TGTGCCAGCAGCGTAGGTGATCAGAACTATAATTCACCCCTCCACTTT.

The gene calls are TRBV10-2 and TRBJ1-4; tentative D call: TRBD1 (5 bases). Germline loops: CDR1 WSHSY, CDR2 SAAADI. Between the trimmed V and J ends, which lost 6 bases and 5 bases, there was a span of 19 bases. This CDR3 has 16 residues. The CDR3 region is CASSLFPDNSNEKLFF. CDR3 coding DNA: TGCGCCAGCAGCCTCTTCCCGGACAATTCGAATGAAAAACTGTTTTTT.

V and J are TRBV10-2 and TRBJ2-1; the D gene is possibly TRBD2 (6 bases). V was trimmed by 5 bases and J by 3 bases, leaving 11 bases between them. Germline V CDR1 and CDR2: WSHSY, SAAADI. CDR3 size: 14 residues. The CDR3 DNA reads TGCGCCAGCAGTCGGGACTTCTACTACAATGAGCAGTTCTTC. Its protein product is CASSRDFYYNEQFF.

This clone was found many times. The genes are TRBV13 and TRBJ2-7; no clear D gene. Germline lookup yields CDR1 PRHDT and CDR2 FYEKMQ (reference sequence). The V end lost 2 bases, the J end lost 5 bases, and 13 bases lay between the germline ends. The CDR3 is 14 amino acids. The CDR3 is CASSLWTETNEQYF. In nucleotides, the CDR3 is TGTGCCAGCAGCTTATGGACGGAAACGAACGAGCAGTACTTC.

The rearrangement joins TRBV2 to TRBJ2-3, with D possibly matching TRBD2 (6 bases). CDR1 is SNHLY, CDR2 FYNNEI, per germline. This CDR3 spans 15 amino acids. V gave up 5 bases and J gave up 0 bases, with 12 bases separating them. The CDR3 bases are TGTGCCAGCAGTAGACTAGTTGCTAGCACAGATACGCAGTATTTT. This sequence encodes CASSRLVASTDTQYF.

This chain uses TRBV2 with TRBJ2-7; D is uncertain. The ends were cut back, 1 base at V and 7 bases at J, with 11 bases in the middle. Germline V gene lookup returns CDR1 SNHLY and CDR2 FYNNEI. The CDR3 consists of 13 residues. The CDR3 sequence is CASSEGLSVEQYF. The CDR3 region has the DNA TGTGCCAGCAGTGAAGGATTGAGTGTTGAGCAGTACTTC. The entire variable domain, with the rest obtained from reference TRBV2 and TRBJ2-7, is as follows: EPEVTQTPSHQVTQMGQEVILRCVPISNHLYFYWYRQILGQKVEFLVSFYNNEISEKSEIFDDQFSVERPDGSNFTLKIRSTKLEDSAMYFCASSEGLSVEQYFGPGTRLTVT.

The gene calls are TRBV27 and TRBJ2-7; perhaps D is TRBD1 or TRBD2 (8 bases each). Germline V CDR1 and CDR2: MNHEY, SMNVEV (reference sequence). This CDR3 contains 14 residues. V dropped 6 bases and J dropped 7 bases, with 19 bases sitting between them. The CDR3 nucleotides are TGTGCCAGCAGCCACGGGGGGGACAGGCTAGAGCAGTACTTC. It codes for CASSHGGDRLEQYF.

V is TRBV7-9 and J is TRBJ1-2; D not certain. V dropped 1 base and J dropped 7 bases, with 10 bases sitting between them. From germline, CDR1 is SEHNR and CDR2 FQNEAQ (reference sequence). This CDR3 spans 13 amino acids. The CDR3 nucleotides read TGTGCCAGCAGCTTAGACTCTTCAGGTGGCTACACCTTC. Protein: CASSLDSSGGYTF.

The CDR3 DNA sequence: TGTGCCTGGAGTAAGGCTCATGGCTACACCTTC. Protein sequence: CAWSKAHGYTF. The chain recombines TRBV30 with TRBJ1-2; no definite D call. The germline CDR1 and CDR2 sequences are GTSNPN and SVGIG (reference sequence). V gave up 2 bases and J gave up 6 bases, with 7 bases separating them. The CDR3 runs 11 residues.

V usage is TRBV10-2 and J usage is TRBJ2-7; the D gene is possibly TRBD1 (5 bases). The CDR3 is 12 residues long. CDR1 is WSHSY, CDR2 SAAADI, per germline. The germline V and J ends were trimmed by 3 bases and 4 bases, with 7 bases remaining between them. The CDR3 DNA follows: TGCGCCAGCAGTGACAGGGCTTACGAGCAGTACTTC. Translated: CASSDRAYEQYF.

The rearrangement uses TRBV4-3 and TRBJ2-2; perhaps TRBD2 as D (6 bases). V lost 2 bases to trimming and J lost 4 bases, with 11 bases between them. The germline gives CDR1 LGHNA, CDR2 YSLEER. CDR3 length: 15 amino acids. CDR3 residues: CASSQRESGTGELFF. DNA of the CDR3: TGCGCCAGCAGCCAACGGGAGTCCGGCACCGGGGAGCTGTTTTTT.

The rearrangement links TRBV27 to TRBJ2-7; TRBD2 might be the D (6 bases). Germline CDR1 and CDR2: MNHEY and SMNVEV (reference sequence). V lost 3 bases to trimming and J lost 5 bases, with 14 bases between them. The CDR3 contains 14 residues. CDR3 nucleotide sequence: TGTGCCAGCAGTTTTGGGGGGTCGGTGGACGAGCAGTACTTC. This encodes CASSFGGSVDEQYF.

The genes are TRBV27 and TRBJ1-5; TRBD1 is a possible D gene (5 bases). Per the germline V gene, CDR1 is MNHEY and CDR2 is SMNVEV (reference sequence). The length of the CDR3 is 11 residues. Trimming took off 6 bases at V and 11 bases at J, with 11 bases between the two ends. CDR3 sequence reads: CASSPVGAQHF. CDR3 in DNA: TGTGCCAGCAGCCCCGTGGGGGCCCAGCATTTT.

This rearrangement joins TRBV5-1 to TRBJ2-1; D uncertain. The CDR3 consists of 14 residues. The V end was cut by 2 bases, the J end by 8 bases, with 14 bases between. Germline CDR1 and CDR2: SGHRS and YFSETQ. The CDR3 spells CASSFEREEDEQFF. CDR3 nucleotides: TGCGCCAGCAGCTTCGAAAGGGAAGAAGATGAGCAGTTCTTC.

The chain is built from TRBV2 and TRBJ2-7; D might be TRBD2 (6 bases). V was shortened by 4 bases and J by 7 bases, with 8 bases between the two germline ends. The CDR3 spans 11 residues. Looked up from germline, CDR1 is SNHLY and CDR2 is FYNNEI. DNA for the CDR3: TGTGCCAGCAGTGTGGCGGGGGAGCAGTACTTC. Translating it yields CASSVAGEQYF.

DNA for the CDR3: TGTGCCAGCACTGGGGGCAAGCATGGAGGAGACATTCAGTACTTC. The encoded protein is CASTGGKHGGDIQYF. The genes are TRBV2 and TRBJ2-4; D perhaps matches TRBD1 (6 bases). Trimming stripped 7 bases from V and 8 bases from J, with 21 bases between. Per the germline V gene, CDR1 is SNHLY and CDR2 is FYNNEI. This CDR3 spans 15 amino acids.

Concerning this clone itself: The same CDR3 also results from other DNA sequences found in this sample. CDR3 in amino acids: CASSFQGGNYGYTF. For the CDR3, the DNA is TGTGCCAGCAGTTTTCAGGGAGGAAACTATGGCTACACCTTC. This sequence joins TRBV27 and TRBJ1-2; the D gene is possibly TRBD1 (5 bases). Germline V gives CDR1 MNHEY, CDR2 SMNVEV (reference sequence). The germline V and J ends were trimmed by 3 bases and 2 bases, with 10 bases remaining between them. CDR3 length equals 14 residues.

The chain combines TRBV19 with TRBJ1-2, with 7 positions matching TRBD1. This CDR3 region has 13 residues. Germline V gives CDR1 LNHDA, CDR2 SQIVND (reference sequence). V gave up 9 bases and J gave up 3 bases; unmatched junction bases: 7. CDR3 sequence: CASRSQGDYGYTF. The CDR3 nucleotides are TGTGCCAGCAGGTCTCAGGGGGACTATGGCTACACCTTC. Drawing the rest from reference TRBV19 and TRBJ1-2, the complete variable domain is DGGITQSPKYLFRKEGQNVTLSCEQNLNHDAMYWYRQDPGQGLRLIYYSQIVNDFQKGDIAEGYSVSREKKESFPLTVTSAQKNPTAFYLCASRSQGDYGYTFGSGTRLTVV.

This chain connects TRBV15 to TRBJ2-2, with 10 bases matching TRBD2. V was pared by 4 bases and J by 3 bases, with 8 bases of the junction left unmatched. The germline CDR1 and CDR2 sequences are LNHNV and YYDKDF (reference sequence). CDR3 length equals 17 residues. The CDR3 nucleotides read TGTGCCACCAGCATGAATAGCGGGGGGCCGGACACCGGGGAGCTGTTTTTT. Amino acids: CATSMNSGGPDTGELFF.

This chain connects TRBV4-2 to TRBJ2-1; TRBD2 agrees at 7 bases. With 3 bases clipped from V and 7 bases from J, the junction kept 3 bases outside the gene matches. Germline V gene sequence: CDR1 LGHNA, CDR2 YNFKEQ. The CDR3 runs 13 residues. The CDR3 protein is CASSHYGGNEQFF. The CDR3 nucleotides are TGTGCCAGCAGCCACTACGGGGGGAATGAGCAGTTCTTC.

The chain carries TRBV19 and TRBJ2-7; D remains unclear. Germline assignment: CDR1 LNHDA and CDR2 SQIVND (reference sequence). V was trimmed by 3 bases and J by 5 bases, leaving 14 bases between them. This CDR3 contains 14 residues. The CDR3 bases are TGTGCCAGTAGTATGGTTTTGTCTCTCCACGAGCAGTACTTC. Translation: CASSMVLSLHEQYF.